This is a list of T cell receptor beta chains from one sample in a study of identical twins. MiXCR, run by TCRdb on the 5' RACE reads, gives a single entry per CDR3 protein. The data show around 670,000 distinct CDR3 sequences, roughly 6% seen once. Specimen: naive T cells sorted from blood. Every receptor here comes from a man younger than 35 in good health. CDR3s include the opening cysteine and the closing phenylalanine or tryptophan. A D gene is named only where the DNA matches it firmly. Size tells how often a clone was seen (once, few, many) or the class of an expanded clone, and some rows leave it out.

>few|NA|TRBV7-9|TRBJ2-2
TGTGCCAGCAGCTTAATGTTACGGGAGAATCCCGGGGAGCTGTTTTTT
CASSLMLRENPGELFF
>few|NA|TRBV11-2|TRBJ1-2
TGTGCCAGCAGCTCGGGGAGGAGGCAGAACTATGGCTACACCTTC
CASSSGRRQNYGYTF
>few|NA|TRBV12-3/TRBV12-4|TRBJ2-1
TGTGCCACCCAGAGGCGGGCCTACAATGAGCAGTTCTTC
CATQRRAYNEQFF
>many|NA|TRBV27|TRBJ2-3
TGTGCCAGCAGTTTAGGGACAACCCCGGCAGATACGCAGTATTTT
CASSLGTTPADTQYF
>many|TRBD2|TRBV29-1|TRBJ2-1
TGCAGCGGGACCCGGACTAGCGGACCTTACAATGAGCAGTTCTTC
CSGTRTSGPYNEQFF
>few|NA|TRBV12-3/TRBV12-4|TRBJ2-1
TGTGCCAGCAGTAGCTTTCCCGGGAGAGTGTACAATGAGCAGTTCTTC
CASSSFPGRVYNEQFF
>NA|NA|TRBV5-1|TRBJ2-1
TGCGCCAGCAGCCGAGACGTTAGCTCCTACAATGAGCAGTTCTTC
CASSRDVSSYNEQFF
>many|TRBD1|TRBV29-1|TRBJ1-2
TGCAGCGGCGGGACAGGCCTCCAAACGACCTTC
CSGGTGLQTTF
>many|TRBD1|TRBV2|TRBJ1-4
TGTGCCAGCAGGGAGTGGACAGGGGTAAACGAAAAACTGTTTTTT
CASREWTGVNEKLFF
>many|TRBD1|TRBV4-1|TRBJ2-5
TGCGCCAGCAGCCAAGATCCTGGCAGGGGGTTAGCAGAGACCCAGTACTTC
CASSQDPGRGLAETQYF
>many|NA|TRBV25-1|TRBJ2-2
TGTGCCAGCAGTGGCAGGGCAGGCACCGGGGAGCTGTTTTTT
CASSGRAGTGELFF
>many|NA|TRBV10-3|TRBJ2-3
TGTGCCATCAGTGAGCGGGGAAGCACAGATACGCAGTATTTT
CAISERGSTDTQYF
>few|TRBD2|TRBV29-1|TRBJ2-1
TGCAGCGTTGCAGGACTAGCGGGTAGCTCCTACAATGAGCAGTTCTTC
CSVAGLAGSSYNEQFF
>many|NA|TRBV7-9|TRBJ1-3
TGTGCCAGCAGCTTACCCATCTTCGGGGGACCTGGAAACACCATATATTTT
CASSLPIFGGPGNTIYF
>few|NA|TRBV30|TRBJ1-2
TGTGCCTGGAGTCCCAACCCAAGGGTCGACTATGGCTACACCTTC
CAWSPNPRVDYGYTF
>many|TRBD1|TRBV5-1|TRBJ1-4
TGCGCCAGCAGCGCAGACAGGGGGAGCGAAAAACTGTTTTTT
CASSADRGSEKLFF
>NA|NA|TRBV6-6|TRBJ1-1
TGTGCCAGCAGTTATGAGGTGAATGATGAAGCTTTCTTT
CASSYEVNDEAFF
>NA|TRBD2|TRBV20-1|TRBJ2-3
TGCAGTGCTCTCAGCGGGGTTAGCACAGATACGCAGTATTTT
CSALSGVSTDTQYF
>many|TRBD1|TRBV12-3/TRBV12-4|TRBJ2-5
TGTGCCAGCAGTAACAGGGGACGCGAGACCCAGTACTTC
CASSNRGRETQYF
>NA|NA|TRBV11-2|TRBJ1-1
TGTGCCAGTTGCGGGGCACTTAACACTGAAGCTTTCTTT
CASCGALNTEAFF
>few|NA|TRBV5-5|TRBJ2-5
TGTGCCAGCGGAGCGGAACAAGAGACCCAGTACTTC
CASGAEQETQYF
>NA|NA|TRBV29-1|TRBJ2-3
TGCAGCGTTGGGTTTCAGAATACGCAGTATTTT
CSVGFQNTQYF
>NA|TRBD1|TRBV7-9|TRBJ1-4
TGTGCCAGCAGCGCCAGGACAGGGGCTGAAAAACTGTTTTTT
CASSARTGAEKLFF
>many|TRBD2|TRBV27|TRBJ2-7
TGTGCCAGCGGGGGACTAGTCGGTGGCGAGCAGTACTTC
CASGGLVGGEQYF
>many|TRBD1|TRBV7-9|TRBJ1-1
TGTGCCAGCAGCCCCCGGGACAGGTCGAGGTCTACTGAAGCTTTCTTT
CASSPRDRSRSTEAFF
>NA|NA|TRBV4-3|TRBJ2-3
TGCGCCAGCAGCCACACAGGGTCAGATCAGTATTTT
CASSHTGSDQYF
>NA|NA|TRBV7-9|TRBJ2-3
TGTGCCAGCAGCTTTTCCGTCCCAGATACGCAGTATTTT
CASSFSVPDTQYF
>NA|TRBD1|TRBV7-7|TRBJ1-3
TGTGCCAGCAGCCGGGACAGGGGAGCTGGAAACACCATATATTTT
CASSRDRGAGNTIYF
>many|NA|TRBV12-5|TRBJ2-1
TGTGCTAGTGGTTTAGGCGGGCTTTCCTACAATGAGCAGTTCTTC
CASGLGGLSYNEQFF